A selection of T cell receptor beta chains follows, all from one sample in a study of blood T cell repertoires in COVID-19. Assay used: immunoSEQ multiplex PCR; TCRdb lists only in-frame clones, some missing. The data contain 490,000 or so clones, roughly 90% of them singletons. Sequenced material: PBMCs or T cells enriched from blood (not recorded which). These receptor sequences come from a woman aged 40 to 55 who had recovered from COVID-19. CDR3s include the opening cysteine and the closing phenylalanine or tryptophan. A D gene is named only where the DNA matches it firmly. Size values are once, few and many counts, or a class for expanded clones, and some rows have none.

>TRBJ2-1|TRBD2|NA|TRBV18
TGTGCCAGCTCAACTCGGGGGGGGCAGTTCTTC
CASSTRGGQFF
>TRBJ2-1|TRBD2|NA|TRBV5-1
TGCGCCAGCAGCCCGACTAGCGGGAGGAGGGATGAGCAGTTCTTC
CASSPTSGRRDEQFF
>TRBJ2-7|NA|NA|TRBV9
TGTGCCAGCAGCGTAGCTTCACACTCCTACGAGCAGTACTTC
CASSVASHSYEQYF
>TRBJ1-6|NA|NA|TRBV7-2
TGTGCCAGCAGCTCTCTCGTCGATTCACCCCTCCACTTT
CASSSLVDSPLHF
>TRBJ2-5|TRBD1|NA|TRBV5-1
TGCGCCAGCAGCATAGGACAGGGAGAGACCCAGTACTTC
CASSIGQGETQYF
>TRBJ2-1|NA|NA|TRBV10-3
TGTGCCATCAGTGAAACGGGACAAAGAGCTACTGAGCAGTTCTTC
CAISETGQRATEQFF
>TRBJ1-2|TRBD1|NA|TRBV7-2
TGTGCCAGCAGCTTAGAATGGAGGGGGCTCAGCTACACCTTC
CASSLEWRGLSYTF
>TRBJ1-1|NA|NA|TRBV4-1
TGCGCCAGCAGCCCCTCCATACCCCGGTGGAACACTGAAGCTTTCTTT
CASSPSIPRWNTEAFF
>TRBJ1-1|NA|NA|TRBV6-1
TGTGCCAGCAGTGACGGGACAGAAGCTTTCTTT
CASSDGTEAFF
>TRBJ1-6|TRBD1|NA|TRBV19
TGTGCCACTGCTGGGCGGGGACAGTATAATTCACCCCTCCACTTT
CATAGRGQYNSPLHF
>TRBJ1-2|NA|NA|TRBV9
TGTGCCAGCAGCGTAACCCCTGGAAGGTCAGACTACTATGGCTACACCTTC
CASSVTPGRSDYYGYTF
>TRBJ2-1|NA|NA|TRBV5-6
TGTGCCAGCGAAAGGACAGTCTCCAACTCCTACAATGAGCAGTTCTTC
CASERTVSNSYNEQFF
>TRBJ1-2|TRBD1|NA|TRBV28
TGTGCCAGCAGAATAGACAGGGGGCGCAAAGGCTACACCTTC
CASRIDRGRKGYTF
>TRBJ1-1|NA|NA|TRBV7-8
TGTGCCAGCAGCTTACGACAGACCCGAAATGACATGAACACTGAAGCTTTCTTT
CASSLRQTRNDMNTEAFF
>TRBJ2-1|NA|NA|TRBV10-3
TGTGCCATCAGCTCACAGGGATACAATGAGCAGTTCTTC
CAISSQGYNEQFF
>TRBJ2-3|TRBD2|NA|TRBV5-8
TGTGCCAGCAGCGCCGGGACTAGCGGGGGAGCCGGTGATACGCAGTATTTT
CASSAGTSGGAGDTQYF
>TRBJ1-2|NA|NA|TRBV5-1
TGCGCCAGCAGCCCGAGACAGAACTATGGCTACACCTTC
CASSPRQNYGYTF
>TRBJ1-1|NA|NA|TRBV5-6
TGTGCCAGCAGCTTCGGAAGGGGGACTGAAGCTTTCTTT
CASSFGRGTEAFF
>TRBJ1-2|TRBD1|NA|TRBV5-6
TGTGCCAGCAGCCTAAGACAGGGGACCTTCTATGGCTACACCTTC
CASSLRQGTFYGYTF
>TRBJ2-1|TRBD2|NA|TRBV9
TGTGCCAGCAGCGAACTAGCGGGATACAATGAGCAGTTCTTC
CASSELAGYNEQFF
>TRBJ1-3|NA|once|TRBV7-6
TGTGCCAGCAGCTTAGGGTCAGGGTGGTCTGGAAACACCATATATTTT
CASSLGSGWSGNTIYF
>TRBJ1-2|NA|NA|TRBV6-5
TGTGCCAGCAGTTACTCGTTCGAGGGTAGCTATGGCTACACCTTC
CASSYSFEGSYGYTF
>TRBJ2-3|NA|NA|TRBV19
TGTGCCAGTAGTCCGGGACAACACACAGATACGCAGTATTTT
CASSPGQHTDTQYF
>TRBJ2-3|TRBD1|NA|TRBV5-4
TGTGCCAGCAGCGATCGGGACAGCCACACAGATACGCAGTATTTT
CASSDRDSHTDTQYF
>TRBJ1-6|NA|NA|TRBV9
TGTGCCAGCAGCTCGCCCCGGGGGAGCTCCTATAATTCACCCCTCCACTTT
CASSSPRGSSYNSPLHF
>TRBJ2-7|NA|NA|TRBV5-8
TGTGCCAGCAGGGGGGGACTCTCCATCCTCTCCTACGAGCAGTACTTC
CASRGGLSILSYEQYF